The sequence of this T cell receptor (beta chain) was determined in a study of PD-1 blockade in classical Hodgkin lymphoma. General observations from the study: Reports described newly diagnosed patients as having lower baseline TCR diversity than healthy donors. Lower baseline TCR diversity marked trial partial responders and progressors.

In the case of this clone: Antigen: not known.

Time point of the sample: cycle 4 day 1 (C4D1), after more than five weeks of nivolumab. All patients experienced relapse after autologous stem cell transplantation, and brentuximab vedotin exposure was variable. Libraries were prepared by immunoSEQ multiplex PCR; TCRdb keeps only in-frame clonotypes and omits some of them. The sample records tens of thousands of clones, under 85% being singletons. The CDR3 is 16 amino acids. Germline V gene lookup returns CDR1 SGDLS and CDR2 YYNGEE. The junction had 4 bases not matched to a gene; V was cut back by 4 bases and J by 2 bases. The sequence derives from a human donor with classical Hodgkin lymphoma. The chain uses TRBV9 and TRBJ2-1, with 12 bases matching TRBD2. The material sequenced was peripheral blood mononuclear cells (PBMCs), taken before the fourth cycle of nivolumab. CDR3 nucleotides: TGTGCCAGCAGCCCTACTAGCGGGGGGCCCTACAATGAGCAGTTCTTC. Amino acid sequence: CASSPTSGGPYNEQFF.